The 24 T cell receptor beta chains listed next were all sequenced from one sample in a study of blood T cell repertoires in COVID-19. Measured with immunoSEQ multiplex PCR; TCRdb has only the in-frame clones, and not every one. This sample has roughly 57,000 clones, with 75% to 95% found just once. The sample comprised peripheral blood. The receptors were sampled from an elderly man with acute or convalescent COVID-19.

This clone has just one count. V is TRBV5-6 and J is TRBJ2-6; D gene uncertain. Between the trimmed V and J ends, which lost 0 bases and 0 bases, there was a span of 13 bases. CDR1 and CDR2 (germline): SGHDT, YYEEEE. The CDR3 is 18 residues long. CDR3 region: CASSLAGSLFSGANVLTF. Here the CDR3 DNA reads TGTGCCAGCAGCTTGGCAGGCAGCTTGTTCTCTGGGGCCAACGTCCTGACTTTC.

The CDR3 nucleotides are TGCAGCGTCGGGGAGCGGGGGAGCTCCTACAATGAGCAGTTCTTC. This translates into CSVGERGSSYNEQFF. This chain connects TRBV29-1 to TRBJ2-1; 8 bases fit TRBD2. The length of the CDR3 is 15 residues. Germline lookup yields CDR1 SQVTM and CDR2 ANQGSEA. J gave up 0 bases and V 6 bases, and 7 bases lay outside the gene matches.

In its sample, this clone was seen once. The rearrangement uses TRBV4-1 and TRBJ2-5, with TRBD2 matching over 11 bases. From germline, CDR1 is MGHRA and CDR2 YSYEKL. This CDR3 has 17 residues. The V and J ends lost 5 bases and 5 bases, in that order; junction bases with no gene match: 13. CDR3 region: CASSESSGGRLRETQYF. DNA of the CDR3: TGCGCCAGCAGCGAATCTAGCGGGGGGAGGTTGCGGGAGACCCAGTACTTC.

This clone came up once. CDR3 residues: CASSLGTAGNSPLHF. The CDR3 coding sequence is TGTGCCAGCAGCTTAGGGACAGCCGGTAATTCACCCCTCCACTTT. The rearrangement uses TRBV7-2 and TRBJ1-6; D may be TRBD1 (6 bases). V lost 1 base, J lost 6 bases, and 10 bases lay in between. Germline V gene data show CDR1 as SGHTA and CDR2 as FQGNSA. The CDR3 has 15 residues.

The CDR3 coding sequence is TGTGCCAGCAGCCCCCTGGGGGACAGGGTTGGCTACACCTTC. This sequence encodes CASSPLGDRVGYTF. This rearrangement joins TRBV3-1 (or the pseudogene TRBV3-2) to TRBJ1-2, with 9 bases matching TRBD1. Germline-derived CDR1 and CDR2 are LGHDT and YNNKEL (reference sequence). There are 14 residues in the CDR3. V gave up 4 bases and J gave up 7 bases; unmatched junction bases: 7.

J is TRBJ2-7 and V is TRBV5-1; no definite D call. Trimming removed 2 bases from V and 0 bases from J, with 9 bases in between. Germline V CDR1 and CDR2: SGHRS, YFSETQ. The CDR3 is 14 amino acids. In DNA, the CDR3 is TGCGCCAGCAGCTTTGGCCGGAGCTCCTACGAGCAGTACTTC. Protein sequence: CASSFGRSSYEQYF.

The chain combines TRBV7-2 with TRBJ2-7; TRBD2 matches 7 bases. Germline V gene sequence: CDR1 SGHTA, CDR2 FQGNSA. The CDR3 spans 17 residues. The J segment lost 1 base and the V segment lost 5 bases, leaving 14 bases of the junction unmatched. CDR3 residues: CASSRSQVGGESYEQYF. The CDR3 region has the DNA TGTGCCAGCAGCCGTTCCCAGGTGGGAGGGGAATCCTACGAGCAGTACTTC.

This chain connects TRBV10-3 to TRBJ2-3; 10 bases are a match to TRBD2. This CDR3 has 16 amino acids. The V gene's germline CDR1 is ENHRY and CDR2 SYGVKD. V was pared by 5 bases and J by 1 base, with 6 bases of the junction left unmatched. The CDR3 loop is CAISRASGGRTDTQYF. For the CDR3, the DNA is TGTGCCATCAGTAGGGCTAGCGGGGGTCGCACAGATACGCAGTATTTT.

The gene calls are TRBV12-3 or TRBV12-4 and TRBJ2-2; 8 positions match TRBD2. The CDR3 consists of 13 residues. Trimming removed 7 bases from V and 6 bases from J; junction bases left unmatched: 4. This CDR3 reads CASTSGGAGELFF. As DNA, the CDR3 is TGTGCCAGCACCAGCGGGGGTGCCGGGGAGCTGTTTTTT.

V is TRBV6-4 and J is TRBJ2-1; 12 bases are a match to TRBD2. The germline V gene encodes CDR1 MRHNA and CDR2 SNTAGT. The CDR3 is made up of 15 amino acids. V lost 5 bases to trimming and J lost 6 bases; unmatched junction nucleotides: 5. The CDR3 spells CASSWTSGEGNEQFF. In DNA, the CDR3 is TGTGCCAGCAGTTGGACTAGCGGGGAAGGCAATGAGCAGTTCTTC.

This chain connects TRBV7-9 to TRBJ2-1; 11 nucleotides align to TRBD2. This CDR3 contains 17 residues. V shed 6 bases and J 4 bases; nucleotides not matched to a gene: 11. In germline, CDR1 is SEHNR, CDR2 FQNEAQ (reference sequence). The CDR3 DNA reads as TGTGCCAGCAGTTTCAGTGGGGCTAGCGGGGGGTACAATGAGCAGTTCTTC. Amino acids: CASSFSGASGGYNEQFF. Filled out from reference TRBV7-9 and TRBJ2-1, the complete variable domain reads DTGVSQNPRHKITKRGQNVTFRCDPISEHNRLYWYRQTLGQGPEFLTYFQNEAQLEKSRLLSDRFSAERPKGSFSTLEIQRTEQGDSAMYLCASSFSGASGGYNEQFFGPGTRLTVL.

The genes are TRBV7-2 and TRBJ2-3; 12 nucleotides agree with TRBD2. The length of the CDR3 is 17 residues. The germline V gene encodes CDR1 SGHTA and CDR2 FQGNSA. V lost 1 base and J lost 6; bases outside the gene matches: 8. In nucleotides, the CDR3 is TGTGCCAGCAGCTTAGTACCTAGCGGGGGGGCCCTGGATACGCAGTATTTT. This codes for CASSLVPSGGALDTQYF.

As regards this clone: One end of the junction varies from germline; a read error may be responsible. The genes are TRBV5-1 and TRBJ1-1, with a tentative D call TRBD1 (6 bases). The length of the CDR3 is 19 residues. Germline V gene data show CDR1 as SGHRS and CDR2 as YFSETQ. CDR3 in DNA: TGCGCCAGCACCTTGACCAGCCCCGGGGGGCTAGCGATGAACACTGAAGCTTTCTTT. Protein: CASTLTSPGGLAMNTEAFF.

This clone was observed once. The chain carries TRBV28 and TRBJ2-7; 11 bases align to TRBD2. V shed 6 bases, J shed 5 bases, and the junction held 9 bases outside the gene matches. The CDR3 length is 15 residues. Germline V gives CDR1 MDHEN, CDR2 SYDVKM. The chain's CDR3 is CASSLPSGGRHEQYF. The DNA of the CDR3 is TGTGCCAGCAGCCTCCCTAGCGGGGGGCGACACGAGCAGTACTTC.

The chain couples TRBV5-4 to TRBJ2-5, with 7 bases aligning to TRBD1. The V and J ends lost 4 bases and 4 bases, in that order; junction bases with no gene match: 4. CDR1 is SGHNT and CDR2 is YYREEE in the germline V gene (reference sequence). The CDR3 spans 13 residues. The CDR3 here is CASSQGVGETQYF. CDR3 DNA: TGTGCCAGCAGCCAGGGGGTTGGAGAGACCCAGTACTTC.

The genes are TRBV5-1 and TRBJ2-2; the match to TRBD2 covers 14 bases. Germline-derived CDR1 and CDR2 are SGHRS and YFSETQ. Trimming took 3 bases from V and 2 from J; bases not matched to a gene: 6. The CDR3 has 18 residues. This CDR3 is CASSWGTSGGPNTGELFF. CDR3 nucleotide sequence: TGCGCCAGCAGCTGGGGGACTAGCGGGGGACCTAACACCGGGGAGCTGTTTTTT.

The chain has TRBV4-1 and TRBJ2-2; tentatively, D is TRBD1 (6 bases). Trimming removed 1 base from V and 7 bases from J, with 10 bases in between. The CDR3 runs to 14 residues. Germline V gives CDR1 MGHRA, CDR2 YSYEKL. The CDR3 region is CASSQGTVYGELFF. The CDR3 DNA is TGCGCCAGCAGCCAAGGGACAGTCTACGGGGAGCTGTTTTTT.

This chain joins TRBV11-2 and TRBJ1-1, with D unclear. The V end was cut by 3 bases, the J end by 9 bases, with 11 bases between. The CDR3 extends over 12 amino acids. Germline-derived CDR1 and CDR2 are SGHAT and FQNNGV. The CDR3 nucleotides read TGTGCCAGCAGCTTTACCGGGAGTAAAGCTTTCTTT. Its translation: CASSFTGSKAFF.

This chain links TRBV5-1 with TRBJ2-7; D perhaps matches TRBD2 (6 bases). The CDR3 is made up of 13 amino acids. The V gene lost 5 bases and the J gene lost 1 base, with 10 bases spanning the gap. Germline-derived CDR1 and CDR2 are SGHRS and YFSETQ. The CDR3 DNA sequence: TGCGCCAGCAGTCGGGGGAGGTCCTACGAGCAGTACTTC. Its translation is CASSRGRSYEQYF.

In DNA, the CDR3 is TGTGCCAGCTCACCACAAGAACAGGGCCACGAGCAGTACTTC. Its translation: CASSPQEQGHEQYF. The chain uses TRBV18 and TRBJ2-7, with D perhaps matching TRBD1 (6 bases). Trimming shortened V by 1 base and J by 5 bases, and 12 bases separated the two germline ends. The CDR3 consists of 14 residues. Germline V gives CDR1 KGHSH, CDR2 LQKENI.

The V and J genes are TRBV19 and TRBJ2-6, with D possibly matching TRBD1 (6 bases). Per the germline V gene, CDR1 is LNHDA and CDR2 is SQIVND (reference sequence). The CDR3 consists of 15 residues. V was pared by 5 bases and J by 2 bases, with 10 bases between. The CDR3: CASSVTGPGANVLTF. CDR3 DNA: TGTGCCAGTAGTGTAACAGGGCCTGGGGCCAACGTCCTGACTTTC.

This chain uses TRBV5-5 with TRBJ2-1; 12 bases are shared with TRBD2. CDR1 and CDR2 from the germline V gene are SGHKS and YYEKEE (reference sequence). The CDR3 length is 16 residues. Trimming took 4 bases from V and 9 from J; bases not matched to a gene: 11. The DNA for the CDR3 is TGTGCCAGCAGCCCCTGGACTAGCGGGAAATCGGGTGAGCAGTTCTTC. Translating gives CASSPWTSGKSGEQFF.

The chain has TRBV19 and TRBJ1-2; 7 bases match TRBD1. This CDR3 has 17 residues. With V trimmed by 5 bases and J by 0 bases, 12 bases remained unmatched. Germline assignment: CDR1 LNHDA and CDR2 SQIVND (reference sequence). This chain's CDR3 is CASSPRQGRNPNYGYTF. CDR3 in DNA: TGTGCCAGTAGTCCGAGACAGGGAAGGAATCCTAACTATGGCTACACCTTC.

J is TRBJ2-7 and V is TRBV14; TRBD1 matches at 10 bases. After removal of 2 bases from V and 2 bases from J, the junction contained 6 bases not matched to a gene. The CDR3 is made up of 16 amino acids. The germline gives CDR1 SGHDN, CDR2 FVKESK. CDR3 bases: TGTGCCAGCAGCCAACTACCGGGACAGGGGCCCTACGAGCAGTACTTC. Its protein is CASSQLPGQGPYEQYF. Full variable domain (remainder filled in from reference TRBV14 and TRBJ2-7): EAGVTQFPSHSVIEKGQTVTLRCDPISGHDNLYWYRRVMGKEIKFLLHFVKESKQDESGMPNNRFLAERTGGTYSTLKVQPAELEDSGVYFCASSQLPGQGPYEQYFGPGTRLTVT.